This T cell receptor beta chain is from a study of glioma-infiltrating T cells. Whole-study results and caveats: Only very few CDR3 sequences appeared in both tissue and blood. Above-expected tissue-blood divergence occurred in all gliomas, most in low-grade ones.

Using RNA template, CDR3s of TCR alpha and beta were amplified with iRepertoire arm-PCR. Tissue mRNA or PBMC total RNA, roughly 85-450 ng, went into one-step reverse transcription and amplification. Each CDR3 protein is one row after TCRdb ran MiXCR on the multiplex PCR reads. Of approximately 89,000 distinct CDR3 sequences in the sample, approximately 22% are singletons; the top ten hold around 7%. CDR3 length equals 15 residues. Germline CDR1 DFQATT, CDR2 SNEGSKA (reference sequence). V lost 1 base and J lost 10, with 22 bases in between. This clonotype was seen many times. What it recognizes is unknown.

This TCR came from a human donor with low-grade glioma or glioblastoma, undergoing nonglioma brain surgery, or in good health (not recorded which). Specimen: glioma tissue, nonneoplastic brain tissue, or PBMCs (not recorded which). The rearrangement links TRBV20-1 to TRBJ2-5; a weak D match, TRBD1 (6 bases). This CDR3 reads CSARGDSGHPLFQYF. In nucleotides, the CDR3 is TGCAGTGCTAGAGGCGACTCGGGACACCCCCTTTTCCAGTACTTC.